The 18 T cell receptor beta chains listed next were all sequenced from one sample in a study of OX40 agonist ivuxolimab in advanced cancers. Sequencing used immunoSEQ multiplex PCR; TCRdb keeps in-frame clones, though not all of them. The sample lists 50,000 to 65,000 clones; roughly 80% were seen once. This sample comprised CD4+ or CD8+ T cells sorted from blood, obtained in a trial of the OX40 agonist ivuxolimab. The receptors were sampled from an adult with an advanced solid tumor such as melanoma, head and neck, liver or kidney cancer.

The rearrangement links TRBV14 to TRBJ2-2; D may correspond to TRBD1 or TRBD2 (5 bases each). Germline-derived CDR1 and CDR2 are SGHDN and FVKESK. CDR3 length: 15 amino acids. V gave up 8 bases and J gave up 5 bases, with 18 bases separating them. CDR3 nucleotide sequence: TGTGCCAGCGCATCTGGGGGTTTACAAACCGGGGAGCTGTTTTTT. Translating gives CASASGGLQTGELFF.

The chain is built from TRBV11-2 and TRBJ1-2; TRBD1 agrees at 7 bases. Germline CDR1 is SGHAT and CDR2 is FQNNGV. This CDR3 is built from 13 residues. After removal of 7 bases from V and 6 bases from J, the junction contained 8 bases not matched to a gene. The CDR3 DNA is TGTGCCAGCAACCGGGACAGAAAAGATGGCTACACCTTC. Translating it yields CASNRDRKDGYTF. The full variable domain, completed using reference TRBV11-2 and TRBJ1-2, is EAGVAQSPRYKIIEKRQSVAFWCNPISGHATLYWYQQILGQGPKLLIQFQNNGVVDDSQLPKDRFSAERLKGVDSTLKIQPAKLEDSAVYLCASNRDRKDGYTFGSGTRLTVV.

This sequence joins TRBV7-9 and TRBJ1-2; possible D gene TRBD1, 5 bases. Trimming stripped 7 bases from V and 6 bases from J, with 21 bases between. Germline V lookup: CDR1 SEHNR, CDR2 FQNEAQ (reference sequence). This CDR3 has 15 amino acids. CDR3 in amino acids: CASIHWGEGWNGYTF. The DNA of the CDR3 is TGTGCCAGCATTCACTGGGGGGAAGGATGGAATGGCTACACCTTC.

The J gene is TRBJ2-3, the V gene TRBV6-5; D call uncertain. Germline-derived CDR1 and CDR2 are MNHEY and SVGAGI. CDR3 length: 16 amino acids. V gave up 2 bases and J gave up 2 bases, with 14 bases separating them. The CDR3 nucleotides read TGTGCCAGCAGTTACCGGTGGAGTATCCCCACAGATACGCAGTATTTT. It yields the protein CASSYRWSIPTDTQYF.

This clone was counted only a few times. The chain carries TRBV5-1 and TRBJ2-7; tentative D call: TRBD2 (5 bases). The CDR3 totals 12 residues. Trimming took 4 bases from V and 5 from J, leaving 10 bases between them. Looked up from germline, CDR1 is SGHRS and CDR2 is YFSETQ. The CDR3 region has the DNA TGCGCCAGCAGCGGATACGGGAACGAGCAGTACTTC. This codes for CASSGYGNEQYF.

The rearrangement links TRBV27 to TRBJ2-7, with 7 bases that match TRBD1. The CDR3 extends over 14 amino acids. CDR1 and CDR2 (germline): MNHEY, SMNVEV (reference sequence). V trimming: 8 bases; J trimming: 0 bases; junction bases outside the gene matches: 7. The CDR3 sequence: CASGRTGNSYEQYF. The CDR3 nucleotides are TGTGCCAGCGGAAGGACAGGAAACTCCTACGAGCAGTACTTC.

This clone occurred once. The gene calls are TRBV11-2 and TRBJ1-2, with TRBD1 matching 7 bases. Germline V gene lookup returns CDR1 SGHAT and CDR2 FQNNGV. The V segment lost 1 base and the J segment 4 bases; nucleotides outside the gene matches: 3. The CDR3 runs to 14 residues. The CDR3 nucleotides read TGTGCCAGCAGCTTAGGACAGGGATTCTATGGCTACACCTTC. The encoded protein is CASSLGQGFYGYTF.

This clone was picked up a small number of times. The rearrangement links TRBV27 to TRBJ1-3; D is uncertain. Per germline, CDR1 MNHEY and CDR2 SMNVEV (reference sequence). V was cut by 5 bases and J by 0 bases, with 29 bases left in between. The CDR3 length is 21 residues. The CDR3 reads CASSNKLDLNTPRSSGNTIYF. The CDR3 DNA follows: TGTGCCAGCAGTAACAAATTAGACTTAAACACCCCTCGGAGCTCTGGAAACACCATATATTTT.

The chain joins TRBV29-1 to TRBJ1-3; 8 bases align to TRBD1. Trimming cost V 8 bases and J 2 bases; bases outside gene matches: 2. Germline V gene data show CDR1 as SQVTM and CDR2 as ANQGSEA. CDR3 length: 12 amino acids. In DNA, the CDR3 is TGCAGCATCAGGGGGCCTGGAAACACCATATATTTT. Translated: CSIRGPGNTIYF.

The chain joins TRBV6-5 to TRBJ2-7; either TRBD1 or TRBD2 may fit D (5 bases each). Germline lookup yields CDR1 MNHEY and CDR2 SVGAGI. The CDR3 is 14 residues long. Trimming left V 5 bases short and J 6 bases short, with 17 bases between. The chain's CDR3 is CASSPTGTSREQYF. CDR3 nucleotide sequence: TGTGCCAGCAGTCCGACCGGGACCAGTCGCGAGCAGTACTTC.

This clone was seen repeatedly, ten times or more. V and J are TRBV6-4 and TRBJ2-1; the match to TRBD2 covers 14 bases. Germline CDR1 MRHNA, CDR2 SNTAGT. With 2 bases clipped from V and 9 bases from J, the junction kept 0 bases outside the gene matches. This CDR3 comprises 14 residues. The CDR3 nucleotides are TGTGCCAGCAGTGACGGGACTAGCGGGAGTGAGCAGTTCTTC. This gives the protein CASSDGTSGSEQFF.

The genes are TRBV19 and TRBJ1-1, with 7 bases matching TRBD1. Germline values: CDR1 LNHDA, CDR2 SQIVND (reference sequence). Trimming took 5 bases from V and 2 from J; bases not matched to a gene: 8. The CDR3 contains 15 residues. The CDR3 DNA follows: TGTGCCAGTAGTCAGGACAGGCCGCTTAACACTGAAGCTTTCTTT. This codes for CASSQDRPLNTEAFF.

The chain has TRBV6-1 and TRBJ2-7, with D possibly being TRBD1 or TRBD2 (5 bases each). V lost 5 bases and J lost 0, with 11 bases in between. This CDR3 is built from 14 residues. Germline loops: CDR1 MNHNS, CDR2 SASEGT. The CDR3 reads CASSRDLSSYEQYF. Written as DNA, the CDR3 is TGTGCCAGCAGTAGGGACCTTAGCTCCTACGAGCAGTACTTC.

The chain's CDR3 is CASSFGLAGVGETQYF. The CDR3 nucleotides read TGTGCCAGTAGTTTCGGACTAGCGGGAGTCGGAGAGACCCAGTACTTC. The V call is TRBV19, the J call TRBJ2-5; TRBD2 agrees at 13 bases. CDR3 size: 16 residues. Germline loops: CDR1 LNHDA, CDR2 SQIVND (reference sequence). J lost 4 bases, V lost 5 bases, and 7 bases had no gene match.

The J gene is TRBJ2-7, the V gene TRBV6-4; tentative D call: TRBD2 (6 bases). Germline V gives CDR1 MRHNA, CDR2 SNTAGT. This CDR3 region has 14 residues. V lost 5 bases, J lost 5 bases, and 16 bases lay in between. CDR3 in DNA: TGTGCCAGCAGTCTGGGGGGACCCGGCGACGAGCAGTACTTC. This sequence encodes CASSLGGPGDEQYF.

The chain uses TRBV7-2 and TRBJ1-5; no clear D gene. Germline CDR1 is SGHTA and CDR2 is FQGNSA. V was pared by 5 bases and J by 0 bases, with 11 bases between. This CDR3 has 15 residues. CDR3 DNA sequence: TGTGCCAGCAGCCAACAGCCATATAGCAATCAGCCCCAGCATTTT. This translates into CASSQQPYSNQPQHF.

The chain links TRBV18 to TRBJ1-1; 7 bases are shared with TRBD1. This CDR3 has 12 residues. After removal of 5 bases from V and 10 bases from J, the junction contained 7 bases not matched to a gene. The germline V gene encodes CDR1 KGHSH and CDR2 LQKENI. The CDR3 protein is CASSGDREAAFF. DNA for the CDR3: TGTGCCAGCTCAGGAGACAGGGAGGCAGCTTTCTTT.

Notes on this clone: Mismatch with germline at one junction end may stem from a read error. The V and J genes are TRBV4-1 and TRBJ2-7, with D possibly being TRBD1 or TRBD2 (5 bases each). The CDR3 loop spans 13 amino acids. The germline CDR1 and CDR2 sequences are MGHRA and YSYEKL. DNA of the CDR3: TGCGCCAGCAGCCAATCCGACAGTGGGGGATGCCTCTTC. It is translated as CASSQSDSGGCLF.